The 32 T cell receptor beta chains below all came from one sample that was sequenced in a study of vaccination effects on CD4 cells after COVID-19. Antigens for these TCRs are unknown. Sequenced by immunoSEQ multiplex PCR; TCRdb stores in-frame clones only, minus some. The sample consists of around 65,000 clones, 55% to 85% of them appearing once. Peptide-pool stimulation followed by sequencing identified expanded antigen-specific CD4+ clonotypes in the ViraFEST assay. Having been cultured for under twelve days, the cells underwent CD4+ T cell isolation. Everyone in the study got two shots of either the BNT162b2 or mRNA-1273 vaccine. The specimen comprised CD4+ T cells from PBMCs cultured with HCoV-229E spike peptides, sampled after COVID-19 vaccination. Source of these receptors: a human donor who received a COVID-19 vaccine.

This chain joins TRBV28 and TRBJ2-7; 11 nucleotides line up with TRBD1. The CDR3 spans 17 residues. With V trimmed by 5 bases and J by 7 bases, 16 bases remained unmatched. Germline values: CDR1 MDHEN, CDR2 SYDVKM. For the CDR3, the DNA is TGTGCCAGCAGTAGTTCCCGGATGGGACAGGGGGTGCGGGAGCAGTACGTC. Translation: CASSSSRMGQGVREQYV.

This clone was found a few times. The chain recombines TRBV30 with TRBJ1-6, with D possibly matching TRBD1 (6 bases). Germline V CDR1 and CDR2: GTSNPN, SVGIG (reference sequence). V was cut by 1 base and J by 3 bases, with 7 bases left in between. The CDR3 runs to 14 residues. DNA for the CDR3: TGTGCCTGGAGTGGGACAGTCTATAATTCACCCCTCCACTTT. Amino acid sequence: CAWSGTVYNSPLHF.

The rearrangement uses TRBV27 and TRBJ2-6; D gene uncertain. CDR1 MNHEY and CDR2 SMNVEV come from the germline V gene (reference sequence). The CDR3 sequence is 13 residues long. Trimming left V 7 bases short and J 2 bases short, with 6 bases between. This CDR3 reads CASTVPGANVLTF. The CDR3 DNA reads TGTGCCAGCACTGTACCTGGGGCCAACGTCCTGACTTTC.

The chain combines TRBV7-9 with TRBJ2-3; D remains ambiguous. Germline CDR1 SEHNR, CDR2 FQNEAQ (reference sequence). V was clipped by 6 bases and J by 0 bases, with 10 bases between them. CDR3 length: 14 residues. The CDR3 DNA follows: TGTGCCAGCAGACTTGCCCCCAGCACAGATACGCAGTATTTT. Amino acid sequence: CASRLAPSTDTQYF.

The chain recombines TRBV2 with TRBJ2-7; D call uncertain. This CDR3 contains 12 residues. From germline, CDR1 is SNHLY and CDR2 FYNNEI. Trimming took 3 bases from V and 3 from J, leaving 6 bases between them. CDR3 coding DNA: TGTGCCAGCAGTGATCACATCTACGAGCAGTACGTC. Its protein is CASSDHIYEQYV.

The chain recombines TRBV5-5 with TRBJ1-5; D is unclear. Germline loops: CDR1 SGHKS, CDR2 YYEKEE (reference sequence). Trimming stripped 1 base from V and 3 bases from J, with 5 bases between. The CDR3 has 13 amino acids. CDR3 sequence (DNA): TGTGCCAGCAGCTTGTTGACCAATCAGCCCCAGCATTTT. Its protein product is CASSLLTNQPQHF.

The CDR3 region has the DNA TGCGCCAGCAGCCTTGGGTTTGAGACCCAGTACTTC. It encodes CASSLGFETQYF. This chain joins TRBV5-1 and TRBJ2-5; D gene uncertain. This CDR3 has 12 residues. Trimming stripped 4 bases from V and 5 bases from J, with 9 bases between. Germline loops: CDR1 SGHRS, CDR2 YFSETQ.

This chain joins TRBV6-6 and TRBJ2-5; 7 bases fit TRBD1. The CDR3 sequence is 15 residues long. J gave up 2 bases and V 8 bases, and 11 bases lay outside the gene matches. Germline CDR1 reads MNHNY; CDR2 reads SVGAGI (reference sequence). The CDR3 DNA sequence: TGTGCCAGCGGTAGAACTCGACAGGGACAAGAGACCCAGTACTTC. Protein product: CASGRTRQGQETQYF.

The chain recombines TRBV7-9 with TRBJ2-5; 10 nucleotides align to TRBD2. Trimming at V came to 2 bases and at J to 2 bases, leaving 11 bases not matched to a gene. The CDR3 runs 18 residues. Germline assignment: CDR1 SEHNR and CDR2 FQNEAQ (reference sequence). The CDR3 here is CASSLSFVVAGGQETQYF. The CDR3 region has the DNA TGTGCCAGCAGCTTAAGCTTCGTCGTAGCGGGGGGACAAGAGACCCAGTACTTC.

This clone has just one count. The chain uses TRBV5-1 and TRBJ2-5; D remains unclear. Trimming stripped 5 bases from V and 2 bases from J, with 4 bases between. The germline V gene encodes CDR1 SGHRS and CDR2 YFSETQ. The length of the CDR3 is 11 residues. DNA for the CDR3: TGCGCCAGCAGGTTGCAAGAGACCCAGTACTTC. Translated, it gives CASRLQETQYF. The whole variable domain, filled in from reference TRBV5-1 and TRBJ2-5, reads KAGVTQTPRYLIKTRGQQVTLSCSPISGHRSVSWYQQTPGQGLQFLFEYFSETQRNKGNFPGRFSGRQFSNSRSEMNVSTLELGDSALYLCASRLQETQYFGPGTRLLVL.

J is TRBJ2-3 and V is TRBV27, with no clear D. Trimming took 8 bases from V and 5 from J, leaving 14 bases between them. Germline V gene lookup returns CDR1 MNHEY and CDR2 SMNVEV (reference sequence). The CDR3 spans 13 residues. The CDR3 sequence is CASSPRREDTQYF. The CDR3 DNA is TGTGCCAGCTCCCCGAGAAGGGAAGATACGCAGTATTTT.

In nucleotides, the CDR3 is TGCGCCAGCAGCCGGGGGGTCGCAGGGGTGGAAACTGAAGCTTTCTTT. This gives the protein CASSRGVAGVETEAFF. The gene calls are TRBV4-1 and TRBJ1-1, with D possibly TRBD1 on 6 matching bases. Germline values: CDR1 MGHRA, CDR2 YSYEKL. V was pared by 4 bases and J by 5 bases, with 20 bases between. The length of the CDR3 is 16 residues.

The CDR3 coding sequence is TGTGCCAGCTCACAACAGGGGGCCCAAGAGACCCAGTACTTC. It encodes CASSQQGAQETQYF. The gene calls are TRBV18 and TRBJ2-5, with TRBD1 matching 9 bases. This CDR3 spans 14 amino acids. The germline gives CDR1 KGHSH, CDR2 LQKENI. With 4 bases clipped from V and 1 base from J, the junction kept 1 base outside the gene matches.

There are a few counts of this clone. V gene TRBV7-2 combines with J gene TRBJ1-1, with TRBD1 matching 7 bases. Trimming at V came to 0 bases and at J to 2 bases, leaving 3 bases not matched to a gene. The length of the CDR3 is 15 residues. Germline V gene sequence: CDR1 SGHTA, CDR2 FQGNSA. The CDR3 DNA reads TGTGCCAGCAGCTTAGCGGACAGGCTTAACACTGAAGCTTTCTTT. Amino acid sequence: CASSLADRLNTEAFF.

This sequence joins TRBV24-1 and TRBJ2-2; possibly TRBD1 for D (6 bases). The V end lost 6 bases, the J end lost 0 bases, and 10 bases lay between the germline ends. Germline V gene data show CDR1 as KGHDR and CDR2 as SFDVKD. The CDR3 consists of 15 residues. The CDR3 is CATSRTETNTGELFF. Written as DNA, the CDR3 is TGTGCCACCAGTCGGACAGAGACGAACACCGGGGAGCTGTTTTTT.

The count of this clone is one. This chain joins TRBV4-2 and TRBJ1-2, with 9 bases that match TRBD1. V lost 2 bases and J lost 2; bases outside the gene matches: 3. The germline V gene has CDR1 LGHNA and CDR2 YNFKEQ. This CDR3 is 15 amino acids long. CDR3 residues: CASSQLGQGNYGYTF. The DNA for the CDR3 is TGTGCCAGCAGCCAATTGGGACAGGGAAACTATGGCTACACCTTC.

The chain couples TRBV9 to TRBJ1-2, with unresolved D. The V and J ends lost 4 bases and 10 bases respectively, with 20 bases between them. Germline V gene lookup returns CDR1 SGDLS and CDR2 YYNGEE. The CDR3 has 14 amino acids. The CDR3 loop is CASSPKVVGSDYTF. DNA of the CDR3: TGTGCCAGCAGCCCCAAGGTGGTGGGGTCTGACTACACCTTC.

The chain carries TRBV7-2 and TRBJ1-2, with D hard to call. The CDR3 runs 13 residues. Germline V gene data show CDR1 as SGHTA and CDR2 as FQGNSA. V was trimmed by 2 bases and J by 8 bases, leaving 12 bases between them. In DNA form, the CDR3 reads TGTGCCAGCAGCTTACTGAGGTTCGACGGCTACACCTTC. This encodes CASSLLRFDGYTF.

The genes are TRBV5-1 and TRBJ2-3, with D perhaps matching TRBD1 (5 bases). Trimming removed 2 bases at V and 3 bases at J, with 10 bases between. The V gene's germline CDR1 is SGHRS and CDR2 YFSETQ. This CDR3 is built from 14 residues. CDR3 DNA sequence: TGCGCCAGCAGCTTTCAGGGCTATACAGATACGCAGTATTTT. This codes for CASSFQGYTDTQYF.

The V call is TRBV9, the J call TRBJ2-7; D is uncertain. The germline gives CDR1 SGDLS, CDR2 YYNGEE. This CDR3 contains 11 residues. The V end lost 1 base, the J end lost 5 bases, and 4 bases lay between the germline ends. The CDR3 region has the DNA TGTGCCAGCAGCGTACCACACGAGCAGTACGTC. Translating it yields CASSVPHEQYV.

This clone was seen more than once but under ten times. The chain combines TRBV6-2 or TRBV6-3 with TRBJ2-2, with 7 bases identical to TRBD2. Germline V gives CDR1 MNHEY, CDR2 SVGEGT. This CDR3 is 15 amino acids long. Trimming at V came to 3 bases and at J to 3 bases, leaving 4 bases not matched to a gene. The CDR3 sequence: CASSYSGLYTGELFF. As DNA, the CDR3 is TGTGCCAGCAGTTATAGCGGGCTTTACACCGGGGAGCTGTTTTTT.

A single count supports this clone. This rearrangement joins TRBV6-5 to TRBJ1-2; the match to TRBD1 covers 9 bases. The CDR3 has 13 amino acids. V gave up 6 bases and J gave up 3 bases; unmatched junction bases: 2. Germline loops: CDR1 MNHEY, CDR2 SVGAGI. CDR3 nucleotide sequence: TGTGCCAGCAGAACAGGGGGCGACTATGGCTACACCTTC. It codes for CASRTGGDYGYTF.

This chain links TRBV5-1 with TRBJ1-4; the D gene is possibly TRBD1 (6 bases). V lost 4 bases, J lost 10 bases, and 14 bases lay in between. CDR3 size: 13 residues. Germline V CDR1 and CDR2: SGHRS, YFSETQ. CDR3 region: CASSVGTQGKLFF. The CDR3 DNA follows: TGCGCCAGCAGCGTAGGGACACAAGGAAAACTGTTTTTT.

The count of this clone is one. CDR3 region: CASSASGDAYGYTF. The CDR3 nucleotides are TGTGCCAGCAGCGCCTCTGGGGATGCCTATGGCTACACCTTC. V is TRBV9 and J is TRBJ1-2; no firm D call. Germline V CDR1 and CDR2: SGDLS, YYNGEE. The CDR3 covers 14 residues. V was cut by 3 bases and J by 4 bases, with 13 bases left in between.

Here the CDR3 DNA reads TGCGCCAGCAGCCTAGCGCTACAGGGTGATGAGACCCAGTACTTC. It is translated as CASSLALQGDETQYF. The V gene is TRBV5-1, the J gene TRBJ2-5, with D tentatively TRBD1 or TRBD2 (6 bases each). Germline CDR1 reads SGHRS; CDR2 reads YFSETQ. V was clipped by 4 bases and J by 5 bases, with 18 bases between them. CDR3 size: 15 residues.

This clone was observed a few times. CDR3 amino acids: CASSFRGRTGNTIYF. The CDR3 region has the DNA TGTGCCAGCAGCTTCCGGGGGCGGACTGGAAACACCATATATTTT. The rearrangement links TRBV7-2 to TRBJ1-3; D perhaps matches TRBD1 (6 bases). This CDR3 is built from 15 residues. The V gene's germline CDR1 is SGHTA and CDR2 FQGNSA. The V and J ends lost 3 bases and 2 bases respectively, with 11 bases between them.

V gene TRBV2 combines with J gene TRBJ2-2; D not certain. Germline CDR1 and CDR2: SNHLY and FYNNEI. There are 14 residues in the CDR3. V shed 3 bases and J shed 7 bases, with 12 bases lying between them. The CDR3 nucleotides read TGTGCCAGCAGTGATTTAAGGGTGTACGGGGAGCTGTTTTTT. Its translation: CASSDLRVYGELFF.

J is TRBJ2-7 and V is TRBV5-1; TRBD1 agrees at 8 bases. The V segment lost 4 bases and the J segment 2 bases; nucleotides outside the gene matches: 5. CDR3 length: 14 residues. CDR1 SGHRS and CDR2 YFSETQ come from the germline V gene. DNA for the CDR3: TGCGCCAGCAGCCCAGGGGGCGCCCCCTACGAGCAGTACGTC. It codes for CASSPGGAPYEQYV.

The chain links TRBV20-1 to TRBJ2-5; maybe TRBD2 (6 bases). The V and J ends lost 3 bases and 2 bases respectively, with 25 bases between them. Germline-derived CDR1 and CDR2 are DFQATT and SNEGSKA (reference sequence). This CDR3 contains 18 residues. CDR3 nucleotide sequence: TGCAGTGCTAGTGGGTTGCCGGGGCAGGGAGGATGGCAAGAGACCCAGTACTTC. It specifies CSASGLPGQGGWQETQYF.

The chain uses TRBV5-1 and TRBJ2-2, with unresolved D. Germline V lookup: CDR1 SGHRS, CDR2 YFSETQ. The CDR3 contains 13 residues. Trimming cost V 2 bases and J 2 bases, with 4 bases left between them. CDR3 nucleotide sequence: TGCGCCAGCAGCTTTGAAAACACCGGGGAGCTGTTTTTT. Protein: CASSFENTGELFF.

The rearrangement links TRBV7-3 to TRBJ2-1; no clear D. V lost 0 bases and J 6 bases, leaving 9 bases between the germline ends. Germline V gene sequence: CDR1 SGHTA, CDR2 FQGTGA. The CDR3 extends over 14 amino acids. As DNA, the CDR3 is TGTGCCAGCAGCTTAACGCGTCAGAGCAATGAGCAGTTCTTC. Protein sequence: CASSLTRQSNEQFF.

The chain carries TRBV3-1 (or the pseudogene TRBV3-2) and TRBJ1-6; D is uncertain. The CDR3 is 12 residues long. Between the trimmed V and J ends, which lost 1 base and 13 bases, there was a span of 8 bases. Germline V gives CDR1 LGHDT, CDR2 YNNKEL (reference sequence). The CDR3 DNA reads TGTGCCAGCAGCCAAGGTACCCGGCCCCTCCACTTT. Translated: CASSQGTRPLHF.